This T cell receptor (beta chain) was recorded in a study of blood T cell repertoires in COVID-19. On the study more broadly: From the United States, Italy and Spain came samples of acute and convalescent COVID-19. The cDNA or gDNA used as material had been derived from T cells, B-cell-depleted T cells, or PBMCs.

Methods used by the authors: By means of reference gene primer amplification, nucleated cell counts were estimated. Data came from immunoSEQ multiplex PCR; TCRdb stores just in-frame clones and leaves some out. V and J calls plus clone size are reproduced from that table; the DNA served to infer D and trimming. The sample includes about 250,000 clones, 65% to 90% of them seen just once. The CDR3 runs 14 residues. Cohort placement rested on clinical history that participants reported themselves. This chain uses TRBV21-1 with TRBJ2-5; the table's D call TRBD2 went unverified against the DNA. TRBV21-1 is shown as a pseudogene. The sequenced sample was PBMCs or T cells enriched from blood (not recorded which). The sequence came from a woman aged 50 to 65 with acute COVID-19. DNA of the CDR3: TGTGCCAGCAGCGGCGGGGGGGCCCGGGAGACCCAGTACTTC. Protein sequence: CASSGGGARETQYF.